Each of the 9 T cell receptor beta chains below was sequenced from the same sample in a study of CXCR3-negative and CXCR3-positive naive CD8 T cells. Antigens for these TCRs are unknown. Findings and limits, study-wide: Relative to CXCR3-negative naive cells, CXCR3-positive naive cells had more hydrophobic TRB CDR3s.

The TRB libraries of cDNA were built by UMI-labeled 5' RACE. TCRdb reprocessed the 5' RACE reads and reports one entry per CDR3 protein, with no DNA. The table counts approximately 130,000 distinct CDR3 sequences; 0.41% lies in the top ten. Sequenced input: naive CXCR3+ CD8+ T cells from blood. Regarding subset: CD45RO-CCR7+CD27+CD95- naive CD8+ T cells expressing CXCR3 (TNR3+). These receptors originate from a human donor in good health. Some clones in this sample may be carry-over from other donors' samples.

V is TRBV29-1 and J is TRBJ1-1; TCRdb designates TRBD1, a call that cannot be tested without DNA. The germline V gene encodes CDR1 SQVTM and CDR2 ANQGSEA. The CDR3 is 13 amino acids. The CDR3 region is CSVEEGTGLDAFF.

The rearrangement uses TRBV7-9 and TRBJ2-1; without DNA, the TCRdb call of TRBD2 cannot be checked. CDR1 SEHNR and CDR2 FQNEAQ come from the germline V gene (reference sequence). CDR3 length equals 17 residues. CDR3 loop: CASGDPIGLEVYNEQFF.

The chain uses TRBV5-1 and TRBJ2-7; absent DNA, TCRdb's TRBD2 call cannot be checked. CDR3 length: 14 amino acids. Germline lookup yields CDR1 SGHRS and CDR2 YFSETQ. This CDR3 reads CASSSPGPDAEQYF.

The V call is TRBV12-3 or TRBV12-4, the J call TRBJ2-1. This CDR3 region has 15 residues. Here the CDR3 reads CASSLEASSYNEQFF.

The chain joins TRBV6-5 to TRBJ1-1; TCRdb's D call of TRBD1 is untestable without DNA. There are 14 residues in the CDR3. Germline V CDR1 and CDR2: MNHEY, SVGAGI. CDR3 residues: CASSYTGQGTEAFF.

This sequence joins TRBV19 and TRBJ2-7; TCRdb designates TRBD1, a call that cannot be tested without DNA. The CDR3 length is 14 residues. The V gene's germline CDR1 is LNHDA and CDR2 SQIVND (reference sequence). This CDR3 reads CASSRMAGGDEQYF.

V is TRBV9 and J is TRBJ2-1; as DNA is missing, the TRBD1 call by TCRdb cannot be tested. The CDR3 has 13 residues. CDR1 and CDR2 (germline): SGDLS, YYNGEE. CDR3 region: CASSPSGEREQFF.

The chain employs TRBV27 and TRBJ1-1. Germline V lookup: CDR1 MNHEY, CDR2 SMNVEV (reference sequence). CDR3 size: 14 residues. The CDR3 protein is CASSLSGASAEAFF.

This rearrangement joins TRBV24-1 to TRBJ2-3. CDR1 is KGHDR, CDR2 SFDVKD, per germline. The CDR3 totals 13 residues. The CDR3 is CATSDLPSSTQYF.